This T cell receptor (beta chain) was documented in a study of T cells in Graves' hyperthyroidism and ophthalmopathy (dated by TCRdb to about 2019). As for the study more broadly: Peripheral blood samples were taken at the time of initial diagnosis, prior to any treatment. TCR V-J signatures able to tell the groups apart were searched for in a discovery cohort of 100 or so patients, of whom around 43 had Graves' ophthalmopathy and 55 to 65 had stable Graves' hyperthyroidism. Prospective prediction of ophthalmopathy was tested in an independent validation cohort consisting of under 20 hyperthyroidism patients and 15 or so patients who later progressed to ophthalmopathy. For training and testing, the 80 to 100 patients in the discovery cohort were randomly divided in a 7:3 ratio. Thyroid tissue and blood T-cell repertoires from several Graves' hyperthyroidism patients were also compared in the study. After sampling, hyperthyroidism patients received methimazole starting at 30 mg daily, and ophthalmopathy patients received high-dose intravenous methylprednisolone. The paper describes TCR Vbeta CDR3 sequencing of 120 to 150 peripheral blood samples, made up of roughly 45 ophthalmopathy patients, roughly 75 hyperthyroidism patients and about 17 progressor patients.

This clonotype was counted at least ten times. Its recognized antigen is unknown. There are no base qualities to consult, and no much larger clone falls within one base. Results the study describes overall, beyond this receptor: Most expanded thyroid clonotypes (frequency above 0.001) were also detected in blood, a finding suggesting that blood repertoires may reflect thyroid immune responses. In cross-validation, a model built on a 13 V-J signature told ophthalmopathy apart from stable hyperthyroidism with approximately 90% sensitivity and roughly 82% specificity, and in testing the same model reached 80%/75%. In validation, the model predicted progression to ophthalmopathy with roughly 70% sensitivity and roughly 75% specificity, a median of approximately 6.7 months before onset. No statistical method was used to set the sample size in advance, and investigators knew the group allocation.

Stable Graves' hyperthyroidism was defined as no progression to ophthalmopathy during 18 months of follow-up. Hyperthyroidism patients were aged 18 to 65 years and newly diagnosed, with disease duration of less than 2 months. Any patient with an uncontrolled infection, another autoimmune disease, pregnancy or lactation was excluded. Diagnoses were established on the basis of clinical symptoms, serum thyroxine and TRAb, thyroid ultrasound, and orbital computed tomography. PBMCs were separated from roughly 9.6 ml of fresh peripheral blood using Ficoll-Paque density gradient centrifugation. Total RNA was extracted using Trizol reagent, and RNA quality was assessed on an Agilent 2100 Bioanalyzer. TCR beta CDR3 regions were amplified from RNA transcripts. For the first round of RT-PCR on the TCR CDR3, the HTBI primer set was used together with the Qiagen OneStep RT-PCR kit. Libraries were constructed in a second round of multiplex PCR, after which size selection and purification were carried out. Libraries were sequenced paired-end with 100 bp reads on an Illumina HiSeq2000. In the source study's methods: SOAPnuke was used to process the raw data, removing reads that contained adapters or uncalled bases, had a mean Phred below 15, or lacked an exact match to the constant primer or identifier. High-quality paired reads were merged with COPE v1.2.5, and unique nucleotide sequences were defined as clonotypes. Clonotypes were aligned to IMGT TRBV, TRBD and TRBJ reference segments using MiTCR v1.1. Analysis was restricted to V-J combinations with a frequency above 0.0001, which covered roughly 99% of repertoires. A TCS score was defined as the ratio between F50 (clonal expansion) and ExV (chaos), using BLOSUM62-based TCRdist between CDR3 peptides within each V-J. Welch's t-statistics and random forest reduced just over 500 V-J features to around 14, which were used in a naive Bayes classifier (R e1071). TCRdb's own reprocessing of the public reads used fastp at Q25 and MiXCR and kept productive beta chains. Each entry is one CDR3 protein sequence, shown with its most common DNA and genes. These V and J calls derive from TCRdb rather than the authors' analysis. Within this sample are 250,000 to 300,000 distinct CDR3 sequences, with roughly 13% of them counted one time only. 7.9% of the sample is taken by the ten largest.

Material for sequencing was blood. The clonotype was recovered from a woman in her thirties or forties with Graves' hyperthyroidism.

The CDR3 protein is CASSYGRGGYEQYF. The sequenced DNA: TGTGCCAGCAGCTACGGGAGGGGAGGATACGAGCAGTACTTC. Recombination connected TRBV11-2 to TRBJ2-7, with 8 central nucleotides matching TRBD2. From cysteine to phenylalanine, the CDR3 is 14 amino acids long. Only CDR3 DNA is held: 42 bases, read in frame from base 1. Trimming leaves V shorter by 4 bases and J shorter by 4 bases, with the junction holding 6 bases beyond the gene matches. The germline V gene yields SGHAT for CDR1 and FQNNGV for CDR2. Extended through the reference TRBV11-2 and TRBJ2-7 proteins, this CDR3 yields the full variable domain: EAGVAQSPRYKIIEKRQSVAFWCNPISGHATLYWYQQILGQGPKLLIQFQNNGVVDDSQLPKDRFSAERLKGVDSTLKIQPAKLEDSAVYLCASSYGRGGYEQYFGPGTRLTVT.